This entry features one TCR beta chain sequence. Its antigen is currently unknown. Through a sample-barcoded 5' primer and a J-beta primer mix, a second PCR was run for roughly 6 to 11 cycles. All samples yielded 2.5 million or more CDR3-containing paired-end reads. TCRdb re-analysed the 5' RACE reads in MiXCR, keeping a single row per CDR3 protein. The sample lists under 2 million distinct CDR3 sequences, about 35% occurring once. The sample is drawn from a study of blood T cells in healthy people across ages. Study-level information: Capturing about one barcoded beta molecule per two T cells was achieved by template switching. Findings and caveats of the study: Fewer expanded clones and more diversity marked long-lived versus aged donors.

Total RNA was isolated from each sample in quantities of at least 6 micrograms. V gave up 2 bases and J gave up 4 bases; unmatched junction bases: 7. CDR3 length: 16 residues. Germline CDR1 is ENHRY and CDR2 is SYGVKD. The TCR originated in a woman younger than 45 in good health. The material sequenced was blood. The genes are TRBV10-3 and TRBJ2-7; TRBD2 matches 11 bases. The CDR3, as DNA: TGTGCCATCAGTGAGCACAGTAGGACTAGCGGGTACGAGCAGTACTTC. Protein sequence: CAISEHSRTSGYEQYF.